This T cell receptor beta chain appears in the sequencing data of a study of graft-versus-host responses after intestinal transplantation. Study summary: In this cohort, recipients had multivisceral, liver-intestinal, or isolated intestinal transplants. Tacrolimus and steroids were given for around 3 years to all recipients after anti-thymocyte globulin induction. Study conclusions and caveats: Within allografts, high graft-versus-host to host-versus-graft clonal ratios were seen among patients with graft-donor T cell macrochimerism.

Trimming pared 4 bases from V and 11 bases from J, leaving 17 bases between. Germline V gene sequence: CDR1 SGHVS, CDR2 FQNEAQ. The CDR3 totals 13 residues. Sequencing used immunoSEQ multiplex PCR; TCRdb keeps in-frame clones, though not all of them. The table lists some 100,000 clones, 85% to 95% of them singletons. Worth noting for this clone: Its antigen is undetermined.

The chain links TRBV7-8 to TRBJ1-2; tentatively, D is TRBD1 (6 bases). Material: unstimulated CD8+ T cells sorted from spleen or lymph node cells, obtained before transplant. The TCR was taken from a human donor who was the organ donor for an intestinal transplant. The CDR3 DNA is TGTGCCAGCAGCTCCCAGACGGCAGGGGAATACACCTTC. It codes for CASSSQTAGEYTF. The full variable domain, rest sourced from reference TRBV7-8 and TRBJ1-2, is GAGVSQSPRYKVAKRGQDVALRCDPISGHVSLFWYQQALGQGPEFLTYFQNEAQLDKSGLPSDRFFAERPEGSVSTLKIQRTQQEDSAVYLCASSSQTAGEYTFGSGTRLTVV.